This TCR beta chain was documented in a study of T cell responses to AZD1222 COVID-19 vaccine (dated by TCRdb to the early 2020s). Concerning the study at large: TCR sequencing covered over 230 trial participants: approximately 200 given two doses of AZD1222 and about 26 given two doses of MenACWY control vaccine. Trial participants were enrolled by age into subgroups of 18-55, 56-69 and 70-plus years, and roughly 150, 30 and 60 TCR-sequenced participants, respectively, were included in these subgroups. Findings and caveats that apply to the study as a whole: Reportedly, almost half of the unique spike-specific TCRs recognized epitopes lying outside the regions that are mutated in the B.1.351 and B.1.1.7 variants. In the small 56-69-year group, the increase in depth fell short of significance, most likely because of low power. Because no day 14 peak-response samples were available, repertoires were characterized only after the peak T cell response. Conclusions about previously exposed vaccinees are limited because only five or six AZD1222 recipients were SARS-CoV-2 seropositive at baseline. Participants were mostly white British and included more females than males, and it was suggested by the authors that clonal diversity may have been underestimated. After two AZD1222 doses, both the breadth and the depth of spike-specific TCRs were significantly higher than at day 0 and than in MenACWY recipients. CD4 TCRs associated with the vaccine covered the entire spike protein, and the dominant responses were in regions 160-218 and 743-854.

The time point tag for this specimen amounts to: about 28 days (+/-7) after the second vaccine dose. AZD1222 recipients given second doses at about 4 weeks or at about 12 weeks were pooled, since spike-specific TCR depth and breadth were not found to differ between the two schedules. The vaccinee samples were drawn from two UK trials, COV001 and COV002, one of which was a single-blind randomized controlled phase 2/3 trial testing AZD1222 (ChAdOx1 nCoV-19) in healthy adults. Trial participant PBMC samples were collected at day 0 and day 28 after the second dose for TCRbeta chain sequencing. The CDR3 regions of human TCRbeta chains were analyzed by immunosequencing. Per the authors' processing: Repertoire TCRs were matched against a reference library of SARS-CoV-2-specific TCRs generated with the MIRA antigen-specificity platform. Breadth meant the fraction of unique TCRs that were SARS-CoV-2-associated, whereas depth meant the fraction of total T cells that were SARS-CoV-2-associated. Each spike-specific TCR was assigned to its reactive spike region and to a CD4 or CD8 class using the MIRA data. Log10-transformed breadth and depth values were compared by one-way ANOVA with Sidak's multiple comparisons tests. This immuneACCESS table, as held by TCRdb, lists in-frame sequences with V and J called but not all clones. Of the missing ones, under half trace to an unresolved V gene in checked studies; the others have no known cause. D and trimming come from the DNA, and the V and J calls and clone size come from that table. In this sample the table shows about 81,000 clones, about nine tenths of which occur a single time. The leading ten clones occupy roughly 5.9% of the sample.

CDR1 SGHTA and CDR2 FQGNSA are derived from the germline V gene. From cysteine to phenylalanine, the CDR3 is 17 amino acids long. Left in the record is the CDR3 DNA by itself, 51 bases read in frame from the first base. Between the V and J ends, shortened by 5 bases and 6 bases respectively, the junction contains 22 bases. Of note for this clone: Its antigen specificity is not known. One base away there is no much larger clone; base qualities are not given.

The rearrangement combines TRBV7-2 with TRBJ2-2; the D segment might be TRBD1 or TRBD2, since each matches 5 bases. The sample consisted of peripheral blood, taken 28 days after the second AZD1222 dose. The source of this sequence is an adult who received the AZD1222 COVID-19 vaccine. The DNA sequence reads TGTGCCAGCAGCCTCCGGGACCGCGGAAGAGGACCCGGGGAGCTGTTTTTT. The resulting protein is CASSLRDRGRGPGELFF.